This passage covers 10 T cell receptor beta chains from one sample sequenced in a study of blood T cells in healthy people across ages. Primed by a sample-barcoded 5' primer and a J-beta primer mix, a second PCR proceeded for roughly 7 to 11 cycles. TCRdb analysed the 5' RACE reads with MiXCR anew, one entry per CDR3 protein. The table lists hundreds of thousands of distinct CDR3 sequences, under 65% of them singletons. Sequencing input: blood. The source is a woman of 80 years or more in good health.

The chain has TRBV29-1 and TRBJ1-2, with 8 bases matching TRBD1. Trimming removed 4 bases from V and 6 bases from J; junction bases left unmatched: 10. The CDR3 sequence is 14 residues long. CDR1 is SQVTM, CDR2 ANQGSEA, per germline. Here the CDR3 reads CSVGHAVTGDGYTF. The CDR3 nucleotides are TGCAGCGTTGGTCATGCGGTGACAGGGGATGGCTACACCTTC.

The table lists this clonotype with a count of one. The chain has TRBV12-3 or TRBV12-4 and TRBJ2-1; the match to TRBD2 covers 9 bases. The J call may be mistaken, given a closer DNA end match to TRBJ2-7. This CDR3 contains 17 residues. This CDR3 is CASSSSGSPLSYNEQYF. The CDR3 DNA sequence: TGTGCCAGCAGTAGTAGCGGGAGCCCACTCTCCTACAATGAGCAGTACTTC.

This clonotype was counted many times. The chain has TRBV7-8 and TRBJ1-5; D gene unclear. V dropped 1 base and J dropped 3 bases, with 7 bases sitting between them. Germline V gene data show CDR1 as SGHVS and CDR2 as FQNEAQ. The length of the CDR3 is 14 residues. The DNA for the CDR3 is TGTGCCAGCAGCTTAGGGGCCCTCAATCAGCCCCAGCATTTT. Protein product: CASSLGALNQPQHF.

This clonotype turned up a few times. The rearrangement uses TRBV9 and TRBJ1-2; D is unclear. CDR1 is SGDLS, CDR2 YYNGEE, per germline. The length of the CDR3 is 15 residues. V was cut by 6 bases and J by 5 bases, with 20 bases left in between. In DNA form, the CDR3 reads TGTGCCAGCAACACCGCGGCCGGACGGTCGTATGGCTACACCTTC. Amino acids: CASNTAAGRSYGYTF. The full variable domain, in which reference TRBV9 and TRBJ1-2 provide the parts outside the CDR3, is DSGVTQTPKHLITATGQRVTLRCSPRSGDLSVYWYQQSLDQGLQFLIQYYNGEERAKGNILERFSAQQFPDLHSELNLSSLELGDSALYFCASNTAAGRSYGYTFGSGTRLTVV.

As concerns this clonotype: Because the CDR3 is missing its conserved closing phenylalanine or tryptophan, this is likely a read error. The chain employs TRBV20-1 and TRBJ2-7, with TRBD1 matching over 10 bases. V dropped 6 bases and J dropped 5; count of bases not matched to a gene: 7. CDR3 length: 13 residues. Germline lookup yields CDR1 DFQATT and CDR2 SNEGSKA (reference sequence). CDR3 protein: CSATGQGRHEQYL. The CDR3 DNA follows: TGCAGTGCCACGGGACAGGGGAGACACGAGCAGTACTTA.

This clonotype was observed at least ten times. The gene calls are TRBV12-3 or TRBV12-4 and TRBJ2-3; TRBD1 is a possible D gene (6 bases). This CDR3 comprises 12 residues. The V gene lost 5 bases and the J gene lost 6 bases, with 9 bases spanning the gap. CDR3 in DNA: TGTGCCAGCAGTCCTAGGGGGGATACGCAGTATTTT. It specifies CASSPRGDTQYF.

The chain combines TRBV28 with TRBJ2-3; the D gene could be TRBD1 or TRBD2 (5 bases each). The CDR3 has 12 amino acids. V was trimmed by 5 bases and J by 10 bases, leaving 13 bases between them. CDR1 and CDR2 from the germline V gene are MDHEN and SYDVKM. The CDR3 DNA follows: TGTGCCAGCAGTCAGGGACGGAACCCGCAGTATTTT. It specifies CASSQGRNPQYF.

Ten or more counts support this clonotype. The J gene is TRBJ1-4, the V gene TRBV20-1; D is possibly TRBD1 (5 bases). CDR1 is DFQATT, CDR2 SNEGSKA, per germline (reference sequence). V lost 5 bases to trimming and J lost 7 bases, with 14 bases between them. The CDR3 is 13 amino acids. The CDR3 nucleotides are TGCAGTGCTCGGCCCCAGGGAACTGAAAAACTGTTTTTT. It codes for CSARPQGTEKLFF.

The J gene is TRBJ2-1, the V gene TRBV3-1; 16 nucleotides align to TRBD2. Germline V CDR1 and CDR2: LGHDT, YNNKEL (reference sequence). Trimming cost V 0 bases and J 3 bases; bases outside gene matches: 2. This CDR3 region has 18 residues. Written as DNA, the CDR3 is TGTGCCAGCAGCCAAGAGGGACTAGCGGGGGGGCGCTACAATGAGCAGTTCTTC. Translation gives CASSQEGLAGGRYNEQFF.

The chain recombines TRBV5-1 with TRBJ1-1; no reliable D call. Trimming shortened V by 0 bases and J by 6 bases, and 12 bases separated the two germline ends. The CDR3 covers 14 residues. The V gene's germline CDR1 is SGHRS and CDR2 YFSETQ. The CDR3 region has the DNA TGCGCCAGCAGCTTGGAAGTGTTTAACCCTGAAGCTTTCTTT. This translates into CASSLEVFNPEAFF.